Shown below are 15 T cell receptor beta chains from a single sample sequenced in a study of T-cell reconstitution after alpha-beta-depleted transplantation in children. For TCRbeta, the library was prepared with unique molecular identifiers. TCRdb analysed the PCR reads with MiXCR anew, one entry per CDR3 protein. The sample lists around 410,000 distinct CDR3 sequences; about 11% were seen once. The starting material was PBMCs from the stem cell graft donor, obtained from the stem cell graft. The receptors shown here come from a human donor who donated a stem cell graft to a child with acute myeloid leukemia.

This chain connects TRBV18 to TRBJ2-7, with 8 bases aligning to TRBD2. V lost 3 bases to trimming and J lost 7 bases; unmatched junction nucleotides: 11. Germline V gene sequence: CDR1 KGHSH, CDR2 LQKENI. This CDR3 has 15 residues. CDR3 bases: TGTGCCAGCTCACCGGGTCTGGCGGGAGGACGGGAGCAGTACTTC. This gives the protein CASSPGLAGGREQYF.

The chain combines TRBV6-1 with TRBJ2-3; the match to TRBD1 covers 11 bases. V was pared by 6 bases and J by 5 bases, with 7 bases of the junction left unmatched. The CDR3 is made up of 15 amino acids. In germline, CDR1 is MNHNS, CDR2 SASEGT. This CDR3 is CASRTDRGLGDTQYF. CDR3 in DNA: TGTGCCAGCAGAACGGACAGGGGGCTTGGAGATACGCAGTATTTT.

J is TRBJ2-3 and V is TRBV20-1; D perhaps matches TRBD2 (6 bases). V shed 4 bases and J shed 3 bases, with 14 bases lying between them. Per the germline V gene, CDR1 is DFQATT and CDR2 is SNEGSKA (reference sequence). The CDR3 totals 14 residues. CDR3 nucleotides: TGCAGTGCTACCCGGACTACGGTGACAGATACGCAGTATTTT. Protein sequence: CSATRTTVTDTQYF.

This clonotype was seen a handful of times. The genes are TRBV11-2 and TRBJ2-1, with no clear D. Trimming removed 1 base from V and 4 bases from J, with 14 bases in between. Germline assignment: CDR1 SGHAT and CDR2 FQNNGV. The CDR3 length is 16 residues. Written as DNA, the CDR3 is TGTGCCAGCAGCTTAGTCCCCGCGACGGATTACAATGAGCAGTTCTTC. Translated: CASSLVPATDYNEQFF.

The chain recombines TRBV28 with TRBJ2-7, with TRBD1 as a possible D gene (6 bases). Per the germline V gene, CDR1 is MDHEN and CDR2 is SYDVKM. The CDR3 totals 12 residues. With 7 bases removed from V and 6 bases from J, the gap between germline ends came to 13 bases. The CDR3 bases are TGTGCCAGCACACAACAGGGTGTCGAGCAGTACTTC. Its translation: CASTQQGVEQYF.

V usage is TRBV15 and J usage is TRBJ2-3; D remains unclear. The germline V gene encodes CDR1 LNHNV and CDR2 YYDKDF (reference sequence). V was cut by 4 bases and J by 4 bases, with 6 bases left in between. This CDR3 region has 12 residues. The CDR3 nucleotides are TGTGCCACCAGCACCTTGGCAGATACGCAGTATTTT. As protein: CATSTLADTQYF.

This rearrangement joins TRBV19 to TRBJ1-5; TRBD1 is a possible D gene (6 bases). The CDR3 loop spans 14 amino acids. Germline-derived CDR1 and CDR2 are LNHDA and SQIVND (reference sequence). Trimming cost V 1 base and J 9 bases, with 13 bases left between them. The CDR3, as DNA: TGTGCCAGTAGTATAGGGGGGCCAGGGTCGCCCCAGCATTTT. Translated, it gives CASSIGGPGSPQHF.

This clonotype showed up many times. The chain employs TRBV12-3 or TRBV12-4 and TRBJ1-5; D is unresolved. The V and J ends lost 6 bases and 4 bases respectively, with 10 bases between them. The CDR3 spans 13 residues. The CDR3 sequence: CASSLFRNQPQHF. The CDR3 nucleotides read TGTGCCAGCAGCCTGTTCCGGAATCAGCCCCAGCATTTT.

This clonotype was detected many times. CDR3 in DNA: TGCGCCAGCAGCTTGGAACAGGGTCGCGGCTACACCTTC. Its translation is CASSLEQGRGYTF. V gene TRBV5-1 combines with J gene TRBJ1-2; TRBD1 might be the D (6 bases). CDR3 length: 13 residues. The V end lost 0 bases, the J end lost 8 bases, and 11 bases lay between the germline ends. Germline CDR1 is SGHRS and CDR2 is YFSETQ.

In its sample, this clonotype was seen a few times. The chain links TRBV5-6 to TRBJ2-7; D is uncertain. Germline V lookup: CDR1 SGHDT, CDR2 YYEEEE. This CDR3 region has 12 residues. The V end lost 4 bases, the J end lost 10 bases, and 15 bases lay between the germline ends. The CDR3 is CASSPDRRDQYF. CDR3 nucleotides: TGTGCCAGCAGCCCCGACCGTAGGGATCAGTACTTC.

The chain uses TRBV20-1 and TRBJ2-7; TRBD2 matches 12 bases. The CDR3 is 16 residues long. Per the germline V gene, CDR1 is DFQATT and CDR2 is SNEGSKA (reference sequence). Trimming took 2 bases from V and 5 from J; bases not matched to a gene: 10. The CDR3, as DNA: TGCAGTGCTAGACCCTCTAGCGGGAGGGCCTTCGACGAGCAGTACTTC. Its protein product is CSARPSSGRAFDEQYF.

This clonotype was seen more than once but under ten times. The genes are TRBV5-1 and TRBJ2-7; possible D gene TRBD1, 5 bases. The CDR3 contains 14 residues. CDR1 is SGHRS, CDR2 YFSETQ, per germline. Trimming shortened V by 0 bases and J by 2 bases, and 9 bases separated the two germline ends. CDR3 region: CASSLDPGPYEQYV. The DNA of the CDR3 is TGCGCCAGCAGCTTGGATCCAGGGCCCTACGAGCAGTACGTC.

This clonotype was recorded at least ten times. The chain uses TRBV12-3 or TRBV12-4 and TRBJ1-2; D might be TRBD1 (6 bases). This CDR3 is built from 13 residues. Trimming left V 6 bases short and J 6 bases short, with 14 bases between. CDR3 region: CASRGTPGDGYTF. The CDR3 DNA reads as TGTGCCAGCAGGGGGACACCGGGGGATGGCTACACCTTC.

The CDR3 nucleotides read TGCAGTGCTAGTGAGGGCGTCGGAGGCAATCAGCCCCAGCATTTT. Residues: CSASEGVGGNQPQHF. V is TRBV20-1 and J is TRBJ1-5; D is undetermined. Germline V CDR1 and CDR2: DFQATT, SNEGSKA (reference sequence). V lost 3 bases to trimming and J lost 2 bases, with 14 bases between them. The CDR3 consists of 15 residues.

DNA for the CDR3: TGTGCCAGCAGGGGACAGGGTGATGAGCAGTTCTTC. Translating gives CASRGQGDEQFF. This chain links TRBV12-3 or TRBV12-4 with TRBJ2-1; 9 positions agree with TRBD1. After removal of 6 bases from V and 8 bases from J, the junction contained 2 bases not matched to a gene. The CDR3 length is 12 residues.